Shown below are 21 T cell receptor beta chains from a single sample sequenced in a study of blood T cell repertoires in COVID-19. Profiling relied on immunoSEQ multiplex PCR, and the TCRdb table lists in-frame clones only, not all of them. Among some 200,000 clones listed, 70% to 90% were seen once. Input material: peripheral blood. Receptor source: a woman aged 45 to 65 with active or convalescent COVID-19.

CDR3 in DNA: TGTGCCAGCAGTTTAAACAGGGAAGATGAGCAGTTCTTC. It specifies CASSLNREDEQFF. This chain uses TRBV28 with TRBJ2-1; TRBD1 might be the D (6 bases). This CDR3 contains 13 residues. CDR1 MDHEN and CDR2 SYDVKM come from the germline V gene. Between the trimmed V and J ends, which lost 2 bases and 8 bases, there was a span of 10 bases.

The rearrangement uses TRBV2 and TRBJ2-1; 10 bases align to TRBD2. V lost 5 bases and J lost 7; bases outside the gene matches: 8. Looked up from germline, CDR1 is SNHLY and CDR2 is FYNNEI. This CDR3 comprises 15 residues. Written as DNA, the CDR3 is TGTGCCAGCAGTTCTAGCGGGAGTTGGTCGAATGAGCAGTTCTTC. Translated, it gives CASSSSGSWSNEQFF.

CDR3 DNA sequence: TGTGCCAGCAGCTTAGGGGGCAGGTCCCCCTCTAGCTCCTACGAGCAGTACTTC. It yields the protein CASSLGGRSPSSSYEQYF. The V and J genes are TRBV7-9 and TRBJ2-7; maybe TRBD1 (5 bases). Deletions cut 1 base from V and 0 bases from J, with 19 bases between. CDR3 size: 18 residues. Looked up from germline, CDR1 is SEHNR and CDR2 is FQNEAQ (reference sequence).

This chain joins TRBV30 and TRBJ2-3; D uncertain. The CDR3 is 11 residues long. The germline V gene has CDR1 GTSNPN and CDR2 SVGIG (reference sequence). Trimming cost V 7 bases and J 6 bases, with 11 bases left between them. CDR3 coding DNA: TGTGCCTCGGTTTGGTTCGATACGCAGTATTTT. Its protein product is CASVWFDTQYF.

The chain links TRBV6-5 to TRBJ2-3; maybe TRBD2 (6 bases). The CDR3 totals 12 residues. V was trimmed by 10 bases and J by 3 bases, leaving 11 bases between them. CDR1 MNHEY and CDR2 SVGAGI come from the germline V gene. CDR3: CATRDFTDTQYF. CDR3 DNA: TGTGCCACCAGGGACTTTACAGATACGCAGTATTTT.

The chain combines TRBV6-4 with TRBJ2-2; 7 nucleotides line up with TRBD2. The CDR3 length is 14 residues. With V trimmed by 8 bases and J by 3 bases, 6 bases remained unmatched. Looked up from germline, CDR1 is MRHNA and CDR2 is SNTAGT. As DNA, the CDR3 is TGTGCCAGCCGAAGCGGGATGGACACCGGGGAGCTGTTTTTT. Protein sequence: CASRSGMDTGELFF.

This clone occurred a few times. J is TRBJ1-3 and V is TRBV19; D gene ambiguous. V shed 6 bases and J shed 0 bases, with 15 bases lying between them. The CDR3 has 16 amino acids. The germline gives CDR1 LNHDA, CDR2 SQIVND (reference sequence). Here the CDR3 reads CASREAAANSGNTIYF. CDR3 nucleotides: TGTGCCAGTAGGGAGGCGGCCGCCAACTCTGGAAACACCATATATTTT.

A few counts support this clone. The genes are TRBV5-4 and TRBJ1-2, with TRBD1 identical over 11 bases. Losses at the gene ends were 5 bases for V and 3 bases for J; bases not matched to a gene: 3. The germline gives CDR1 SGHNT, CDR2 YYREEE (reference sequence). This CDR3 spans 14 amino acids. The DNA of the CDR3 is TGTGCCAGCAGGTGGACAGGGGGCGACTATGGCTACACCTTC. Protein sequence: CASRWTGGDYGYTF.

CDR3 amino acids: CASSYSTAGGTDTQYF. CDR3 sequence (DNA): TGTGCCAGCAGTTACTCGACAGCGGGAGGGACAGATACGCAGTATTTT. The chain is built from TRBV6-2 or TRBV6-3 and TRBJ2-3, with 10 bases lining up with TRBD2. This CDR3 comprises 16 residues. Germline CDR1 and CDR2: MNHEY and SVGEGT. With V trimmed by 0 bases and J by 3 bases, 3 bases remained unmatched.

This clone has a single count. The chain is built from TRBV6-5 and TRBJ2-5; the match to TRBD2 covers 7 bases. Germline CDR1 is MNHEY and CDR2 is SVGAGI. With 6 bases clipped from V and 3 bases from J, the junction kept 4 bases outside the gene matches. This CDR3 is 13 amino acids long. The CDR3, as DNA: TGTGCCAGCAGACTCGGGGGGAAAGAGACCCAGTACTTC. This translates into CASRLGGKETQYF.

The V call is TRBV6-2 or TRBV6-3, the J call TRBJ2-7, with D possibly matching TRBD2 (6 bases). The V gene's germline CDR1 is MNHEY and CDR2 SVGEGT. V lost 2 bases, J lost 6 bases, and 11 bases lay in between. The CDR3 loop spans 13 amino acids. The CDR3 is CASSYAGPPEQYV. DNA for the CDR3: TGTGCCAGCAGTTACGCGGGACCCCCCGAGCAGTACGTC.

CDR3 nucleotides: TGTGCCAGCAGTTCGGGACAGGGGATGAGTGGCTACACCTTC. Translation: CASSSGQGMSGYTF. The rearrangement uses TRBV27 and TRBJ1-2, with 10 bases fitting TRBD1. CDR1 and CDR2 (germline): MNHEY, SMNVEV (reference sequence). V trimming: 4 bases; J trimming: 7 bases; junction bases outside the gene matches: 6. The CDR3 runs 14 residues.

The chain employs TRBV11-2 and TRBJ2-2; 9 nucleotides match TRBD2. The CDR3 runs to 16 residues. Germline V gene data show CDR1 as SGHAT and CDR2 as FQNNGV. Trimming cost V 4 bases and J 6 bases; bases outside gene matches: 9. The DNA for the CDR3 is TGTGCCAGCAGCTCCCCGGCGGGGGGGGGCGCCGGGGAGCTGTTTTTT. Translation: CASSSPAGGGAGELFF.

The chain couples TRBV7-8 to TRBJ2-1; TRBD2 aligns across 11 bases. Trimming removed 1 base from V and 5 bases from J; junction bases left unmatched: 13. The CDR3 extends over 19 amino acids. Germline CDR1 and CDR2: SGHVS and FQNEAQ. CDR3 DNA sequence: TGTGCCAGCAGCTTAGAGATTGTCTTTAGCGGGGGGGCAAACAATGAGCAGTTCTTC. Encoded protein: CASSLEIVFSGGANNEQFF. Combining the CDR3 with reference TRBV7-8 and TRBJ2-1 gives the whole variable domain GAGVSQSPRYKVAKRGQDVALRCDPISGHVSLFWYQQALGQGPEFLTYFQNEAQLDKSGLPSDRFFAERPEGSVSTLKIQRTQQEDSAVYLCASSLEIVFSGGANNEQFFGPGTRLTVL.

The CDR3 here is CASSQKQGWQETQYF. The CDR3, as DNA: TGCGCCAGCAGCCAAAAGCAGGGTTGGCAAGAGACCCAGTACTTC. The chain couples TRBV4-1 to TRBJ2-5, with D possibly matching TRBD1 (5 bases). This CDR3 is 15 amino acids long. The V end was cut by 2 bases, the J end by 2 bases, with 12 bases between. Germline CDR1 MGHRA, CDR2 YSYEKL.

The gene calls are TRBV28 and TRBJ1-1; no firm D call. Germline CDR1 reads MDHEN; CDR2 reads SYDVKM. V dropped 3 bases and J dropped 1 base, with 9 bases sitting between them. The CDR3 is made up of 14 amino acids. The CDR3 loop is CASSFKRENTEAFF. In nucleotides, the CDR3 is TGTGCCAGCAGTTTTAAGAGGGAGAACACTGAAGCTTTCTTT. Filled out from reference TRBV28 and TRBJ1-1, the complete variable domain reads DVKVTQSSRYLVKRTGEKVFLECVQDMDHENMFWYRQDPGLGLRLIYFSYDVKMKEKGDIPEGYSVSREKKERFSLILESASTNQTSMYLCASSFKRENTEAFFGQGTRLTVV.

The chain joins TRBV7-2 to TRBJ1-4; no reliable D call. Germline V gene sequence: CDR1 SGHTA, CDR2 FQGNSA. This CDR3 has 13 amino acids. The germline V and J ends were trimmed by 5 bases and 7 bases, with 11 bases remaining between them. CDR3 in DNA: TGTGCCAGCAGCCGAGGACTTGGTGAAAAACTGTTTTTT. It translates to CASSRGLGEKLFF.

V and J are TRBV27 and TRBJ1-4; D gene ambiguous. The germline V gene has CDR1 MNHEY and CDR2 SMNVEV (reference sequence). Trimming took 5 bases from V and 0 from J, leaving 19 bases between them. CDR3 length: 18 residues. CDR3 residues: CASSPQLPSGATNEKLFF. DNA of the CDR3: TGTGCCAGCAGTCCCCAGCTACCGAGCGGTGCAACTAATGAAAAACTGTTTTTT.

V and J are TRBV24-1 and TRBJ2-1; tentative D call: TRBD2 (6 bases). The CDR3 has 14 residues. The ends were cut back, 3 bases at V and 6 bases at J, with 11 bases in the middle. From germline, CDR1 is KGHDR and CDR2 SFDVKD. In DNA form, the CDR3 reads TGTGCCACCAGTGATACCGGAGGGTCCAATGAGCAGTTCTTC. Translation gives CATSDTGGSNEQFF.

In DNA form, the CDR3 reads TGTGCCATCAGTGAAGAGGGTAGGAACGAGCAGTACTTC. Residues: CAISEEGRNEQYF. The V and J genes are TRBV10-3 and TRBJ2-7; D is perhaps TRBD2 (5 bases). CDR1 and CDR2 (germline): ENHRY, SYGVKD. The ends were cut back, 3 bases at V and 5 bases at J, with 11 bases in the middle. The CDR3 consists of 13 residues.

V is TRBV7-9 and J is TRBJ1-1, with a possible D match to TRBD1 (6 bases). V shed 2 bases and J shed 1 base, with 14 bases lying between them. The germline gives CDR1 SEHNR, CDR2 FQNEAQ (reference sequence). The CDR3 sequence is 16 residues long. For the CDR3, the DNA is TGTGCCAGCAGCTTAATTACGGGACAAAGGAACACTGAAGCTTTCTTT. Amino acid sequence: CASSLITGQRNTEAFF. Looking up the rest from reference TRBV7-9 and TRBJ1-1 gives the full variable domain: DTGVSQNPRHKITKRGQNVTFRCDPISEHNRLYWYRQTLGQGPEFLTYFQNEAQLEKSRLLSDRFSAERPKGSFSTLEIQRTEQGDSAMYLCASSLITGQRNTEAFFGQGTRLTVV.